Shown below are 25 T cell receptor beta chains from a single sample sequenced in a study of blood T cell repertoires in COVID-19. Sequencing used immunoSEQ multiplex PCR; TCRdb keeps in-frame clones, though not all of them. The sample lists about 270,000 clones; around 90% were seen once. Input material: PBMCs or T cells enriched from blood (not recorded which). The receptor source for this set is a woman aged 30 to 39 who had recovered from COVID-19.

The gene calls are TRBV27 and TRBJ2-2; D is unclear. Germline CDR1 reads MNHEY; CDR2 reads SMNVEV (reference sequence). This CDR3 has 14 amino acids. The germline V and J ends were trimmed by 2 bases and 1 base, with 5 bases remaining between them. Written as DNA, the CDR3 is TGTGCCAGCAGTTTAGTGCGGAACACCGGGGAGCTGTTTTTT. It yields the protein CASSLVRNTGELFF.

V gene TRBV19 combines with J gene TRBJ1-2, with D possibly matching TRBD1 (5 bases). Trimming left V 1 base short and J 3 bases short, with 12 bases between. The CDR3 length is 15 residues. Germline CDR1 is LNHDA and CDR2 is SQIVND (reference sequence). The CDR3 region is CASSIGGTGYYGYTF. The DNA of the CDR3 is TGTGCCAGTAGTATAGGTGGAACAGGATACTATGGCTACACCTTC.

The V gene is TRBV2, the J gene TRBJ2-3; 8 bases line up with TRBD2. Germline lookup yields CDR1 SNHLY and CDR2 FYNNEI. The CDR3 is made up of 17 amino acids. After removal of 6 bases from V and 2 bases from J, the junction contained 13 bases not matched to a gene. This CDR3 reads CASRKTTSGRNTDTQYF. The CDR3 region has the DNA TGTGCCAGCAGAAAAACGACCAGCGGGAGAAACACAGATACGCAGTATTTT.

The genes are TRBV19 and TRBJ1-2; 7 bases are shared with TRBD1. The CDR3 covers 14 residues. Germline trimming cut 5 bases from V and 7 bases from J; bases unmatched to any gene: 10. From germline, CDR1 is LNHDA and CDR2 SQIVND (reference sequence). CDR3 DNA sequence: TGTGCCAGTAGTCGGGGATCAGGGGGGATTGGCTACACCTTC. Amino acid sequence: CASSRGSGGIGYTF.

This chain uses TRBV4-1 with TRBJ1-5; perhaps TRBD1 as D (5 bases). Per the germline V gene, CDR1 is MGHRA and CDR2 is YSYEKL. The CDR3 extends over 19 amino acids. Trimming removed 0 bases at V and 0 bases at J, with 18 bases between. CDR3 nucleotides: TGCGCCAGCAGCCAAGATCTGGAGGGGTACGAATATAGCAATCAGCCCCAGCATTTT. Encoded protein: CASSQDLEGYEYSNQPQHF.

Only one count was recorded for this clone. The rearrangement links TRBV28 to TRBJ1-5; 8 positions agree with TRBD1. The junction had 8 bases not matched to a gene; V was cut back by 5 bases and J by 8 bases. Germline values: CDR1 MDHEN, CDR2 SYDVKM. The CDR3 covers 14 residues. For the CDR3, the DNA is TGTGCCAGCAGTCTCCCGGGACAGGATAAGCCCCAGCATTTT. It codes for CASSLPGQDKPQHF. The variable domain in full, completed from reference TRBV28 and TRBJ1-5, reads DVKVTQSSRYLVKRTGEKVFLECVQDMDHENMFWYRQDPGLGLRLIYFSYDVKMKEKGDIPEGYSVSREKKERFSLILESASTNQTSMYLCASSLPGQDKPQHFGDGTRLSIL.

This chain joins TRBV5-1 and TRBJ2-3; 8 bases are a match to TRBD1. The V segment lost 0 bases and the J segment 2 bases; nucleotides outside the gene matches: 5. The CDR3 contains 16 residues. Looked up from germline, CDR1 is SGHRS and CDR2 is YFSETQ. CDR3 loop: CASSLGGTGLTDTQYF. CDR3 coding DNA: TGCGCCAGCAGCTTGGGCGGGACAGGCCTCACAGATACGCAGTATTTT.

This chain joins TRBV28 and TRBJ2-1; TRBD1 is a possible D gene (6 bases). The length of the CDR3 is 13 residues. The V end lost 8 bases, the J end lost 7 bases, and 15 bases lay between the germline ends. CDR1 is MDHEN and CDR2 is SYDVKM in the germline V gene. The CDR3 sequence: CASEGQGRNEQFF. The CDR3 bases are TGTGCCAGCGAGGGCCAGGGGCGAAATGAGCAGTTCTTC.

The chain recombines TRBV7-9 with TRBJ2-7; 8 bases match TRBD1. CDR3 length: 13 residues. V lost 5 bases to trimming and J lost 6 bases; unmatched junction nucleotides: 6. Germline V gives CDR1 SEHNR, CDR2 FQNEAQ (reference sequence). DNA of the CDR3: TGTGCCAGCAGCCCCCGGACAGGGAGCGAGCAGTACTTC. Translating gives CASSPRTGSEQYF. The full variable domain, in which reference TRBV7-9 and TRBJ2-7 provide the parts outside the CDR3, is DTGVSQNPRHKITKRGQNVTFRCDPISEHNRLYWYRQTLGQGPEFLTYFQNEAQLEKSRLLSDRFSAERPKGSFSTLEIQRTEQGDSAMYLCASSPRTGSEQYFGPGTRLTVT.

This clone was recorded a few times. The gene calls are TRBV16 and TRBJ2-7; TRBD1 agrees at 9 bases. Germline CDR1 reads KGHSY; CDR2 reads FQNENV. CDR3 length: 15 residues. Trimming cost V 4 bases and J 7 bases; bases outside gene matches: 11. The CDR3 protein is CASSPNSDRGREQYF. DNA of the CDR3: TGTGCCAGCAGCCCAAATTCGGACAGGGGCCGTGAGCAGTACTTC.

The chain couples TRBV9 to TRBJ1-1; TRBD1 matches at 8 bases. The V gene end was trimmed by 4 bases and the J gene end by 3 bases; junction bases not matched to a gene: 5. The CDR3 has 14 residues. From germline, CDR1 is SGDLS and CDR2 YYNGEE. The CDR3 protein is CASSRTGSYTEAFF. In DNA form, the CDR3 reads TGTGCCAGCAGCCGGACAGGGTCTTACACTGAAGCTTTCTTT.

The table lists this clone with a count of one. The chain joins TRBV7-2 to TRBJ1-1; the match to TRBD1 covers 7 bases. The trim removed 0 bases at V and 1 base at J, leaving 5 bases unmatched. The CDR3 is made up of 16 amino acids. Germline loops: CDR1 SGHTA, CDR2 FQGNSA. This chain's CDR3 is CASSLAIQGRNTEAFF. The CDR3 nucleotides read TGTGCCAGCAGCTTAGCAATACAGGGGAGGAACACTGAAGCTTTCTTT.

This clone was detected only once. The chain has TRBV27 and TRBJ2-1; D not resolved. Germline-derived CDR1 and CDR2 are MNHEY and SMNVEV (reference sequence). Trimming cost V 6 bases and J 3 bases, with 21 bases left between them. This CDR3 contains 17 residues. In DNA form, the CDR3 reads TGTGCCAGCAGCCCAACCTGGCTAGATGTAGGCTACAATGAGCAGTTCTTC. It codes for CASSPTWLDVGYNEQFF.

J is TRBJ1-1 and V is TRBV4-3; 8 positions match TRBD1. Germline loops: CDR1 LGHNA, CDR2 YSLEER. The CDR3 is 13 amino acids. J gave up 7 bases and V 0 bases, and 1 base lay outside the gene matches. DNA of the CDR3: TGCGCCAGCAGCCAAGAGGGGACAGGTGAAGCTTTCTTT. Amino acids: CASSQEGTGEAFF.

This clone was picked up a small number of times. The V and J genes are TRBV5-1 and TRBJ2-5, with 9 bases that match TRBD2. The CDR3 runs 16 residues. Looked up from germline, CDR1 is SGHRS and CDR2 is YFSETQ. V trimming: 6 bases; J trimming: 2 bases; junction bases outside the gene matches: 11. The CDR3 DNA reads as TGCGCCAGCACCCCTCTAGCGGGGTCCTCGCAAGAGACCCAGTACTTC. This encodes CASTPLAGSSQETQYF.

The chain employs TRBV3-1 (or the pseudogene TRBV3-2) and TRBJ1-4, with 7 bases that match TRBD1. The germline V gene has CDR1 LGHDT and CDR2 YNNKEL (reference sequence). V was pared by 0 bases and J by 8 bases, with 9 bases of the junction left unmatched. CDR3 size: 16 residues. DNA of the CDR3: TGTGCCAGCAGCCAAGACCGAGAGGGGGCCGGGGAAAAACTGTTTTTT. This codes for CASSQDREGAGEKLFF.

V gene TRBV11-1 combines with J gene TRBJ2-5, with D perhaps TRBD1 (5 bases). V was clipped by 5 bases and J by 5 bases, with 12 bases between them. CDR1 is SGHAT and CDR2 is FQDESV in the germline V gene (reference sequence). The CDR3 has 13 amino acids. CDR3 bases: TGTGCCAGCAGCGTGGACATCGGGGAGACCCAGTACTTC. It yields the protein CASSVDIGETQYF.

The rearrangement uses TRBV30 and TRBJ1-1; no definite D call. This CDR3 is 12 amino acids long. Germline V gene lookup returns CDR1 GTSNPN and CDR2 SVGIG (reference sequence). Trimming pared 3 bases from V and 4 bases from J, leaving 9 bases between. The CDR3 DNA follows: TGTGCCTGGAGCCACAGCGGCACTGAAGCTTTCTTT. Translation: CAWSHSGTEAFF.

The chain is built from TRBV9 and TRBJ1-2, with unresolved D. The CDR3 loop spans 14 amino acids. Germline CDR1 is SGDLS and CDR2 is YYNGEE. V lost 0 bases and J lost 3, with 9 bases in between. CDR3 nucleotide sequence: TGTGCCAGCAGCGTAGATGACGGGTACTATGGCTACACCTTC. Protein product: CASSVDDGYYGYTF.

The chain combines TRBV9 with TRBJ2-1; 10 bases line up with TRBD2. The CDR3 contains 17 residues. Germline CDR1 and CDR2: SGDLS and YYNGEE. V was clipped by 3 bases and J by 5 bases; unmatched bases: 11. DNA for the CDR3: TGTGCCAGCAGCGATAGCCTAGCGGGAGATGTCCACAATGAGCAGTTCTTC. Its translation is CASSDSLAGDVHNEQFF.

V is TRBV12-2 and J is TRBJ1-4; TRBD1 is the table's D call, not checked against the DNA. TRBV12-2 is a pseudogene. The CDR3 runs 15 residues. This CDR3 reads CASRAQRQGDEKLFF. Here the CDR3 DNA reads TGTGCAAGTCGCGCCCAGCGACAGGGAGATGAAAAACTGTTTTTT.

The chain has TRBV28 and TRBJ2-2, with 7 bases matching TRBD2. CDR3 length equals 17 residues. The V segment lost 2 bases and the J segment 7 bases; nucleotides outside the gene matches: 13. Looked up from germline, CDR1 is MDHEN and CDR2 is SYDVKM. The CDR3 DNA is TGTGCCAGCAGTTTAAGGGCAACGGGACTACTTAGCGGGGAGCTGTTTTTT. Residues: CASSLRATGLLSGELFF.

The chain couples TRBV7-3 to TRBJ1-1; tentative D call: TRBD1 (6 bases). V shed 5 bases and J shed 0 bases, with 16 bases lying between them. Germline V gene sequence: CDR1 SGHTA, CDR2 FQGTGA. CDR3 size: 16 residues. DNA for the CDR3: TGTGCCAGCAGCCCAAAAGGTAGGGACATGAACACTGAAGCTTTCTTT. It codes for CASSPKGRDMNTEAFF.

There are a few counts of this clone. The V call is TRBV9, the J call TRBJ2-1; D is unclear. In germline, CDR1 is SGDLS, CDR2 YYNGEE. Trimming left V 2 bases short and J 1 base short, with 7 bases between. This CDR3 comprises 14 residues. CDR3 nucleotides: TGTGCCAGCAGCGTGGGCCTTTCCTACAATGAGCAGTTCTTC. This sequence encodes CASSVGLSYNEQFF.

This clone appeared a few times. This chain connects TRBV25-1 to TRBJ1-1; unclear D gene. The CDR3 runs to 15 residues. Germline values: CDR1 MGHDK, CDR2 SYGVNS. V gave up 1 base and J gave up 5 bases, with 14 bases separating them. The CDR3 sequence: CASSELHGSETEAFF. The CDR3 nucleotides read TGTGCCAGCAGTGAATTGCACGGGTCAGAGACTGAAGCTTTCTTT.